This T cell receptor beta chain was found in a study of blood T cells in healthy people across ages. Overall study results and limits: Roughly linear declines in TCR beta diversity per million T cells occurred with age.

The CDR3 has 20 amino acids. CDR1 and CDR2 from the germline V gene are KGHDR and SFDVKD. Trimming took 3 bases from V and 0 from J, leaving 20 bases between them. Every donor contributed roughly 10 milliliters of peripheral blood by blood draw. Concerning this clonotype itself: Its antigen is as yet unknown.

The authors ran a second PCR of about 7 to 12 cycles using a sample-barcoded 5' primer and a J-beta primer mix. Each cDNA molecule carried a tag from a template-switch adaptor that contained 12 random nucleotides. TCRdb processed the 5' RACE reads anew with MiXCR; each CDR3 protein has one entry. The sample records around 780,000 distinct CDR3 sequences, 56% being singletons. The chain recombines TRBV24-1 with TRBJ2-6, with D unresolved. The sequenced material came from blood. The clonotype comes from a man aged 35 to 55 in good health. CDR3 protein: CATSDPRSGADGSGANVLTF. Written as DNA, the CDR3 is TGTGCCACCAGTGATCCCAGATCAGGTGCCGACGGCTCTGGGGCCAACGTCCTGACTTTC.